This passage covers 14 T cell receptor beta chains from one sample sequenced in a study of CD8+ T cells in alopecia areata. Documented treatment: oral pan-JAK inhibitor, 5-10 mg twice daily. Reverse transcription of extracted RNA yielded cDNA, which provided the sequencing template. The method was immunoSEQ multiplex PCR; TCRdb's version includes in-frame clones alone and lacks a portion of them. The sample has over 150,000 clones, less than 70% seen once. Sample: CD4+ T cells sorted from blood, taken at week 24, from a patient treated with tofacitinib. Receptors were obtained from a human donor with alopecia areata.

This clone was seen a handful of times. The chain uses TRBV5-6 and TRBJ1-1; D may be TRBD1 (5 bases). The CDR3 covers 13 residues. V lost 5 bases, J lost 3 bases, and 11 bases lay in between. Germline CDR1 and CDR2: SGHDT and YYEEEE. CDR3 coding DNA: TGTGCCAGCAGTCCCGGGGGTTACACTGAAGCTTTCTTT. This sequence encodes CASSPGGYTEAFF.

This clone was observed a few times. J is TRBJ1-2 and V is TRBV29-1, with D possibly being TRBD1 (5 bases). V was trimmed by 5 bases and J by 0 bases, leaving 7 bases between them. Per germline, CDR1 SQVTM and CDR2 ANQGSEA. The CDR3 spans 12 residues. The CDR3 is CSVQGPNYGYTF. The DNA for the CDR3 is TGCAGCGTTCAGGGTCCTAACTATGGCTACACCTTC.

In DNA, the CDR3 is TGCGCCAGCAGCCAAGCTGGGTATAATTCACCCCTCCACTTT. Protein sequence: CASSQAGYNSPLHF. The chain couples TRBV4-1 to TRBJ1-6, with D uncertain. Germline values: CDR1 MGHRA, CDR2 YSYEKL. The CDR3 contains 14 residues. The V and J ends lost 1 base and 4 bases respectively, with 5 bases between them.

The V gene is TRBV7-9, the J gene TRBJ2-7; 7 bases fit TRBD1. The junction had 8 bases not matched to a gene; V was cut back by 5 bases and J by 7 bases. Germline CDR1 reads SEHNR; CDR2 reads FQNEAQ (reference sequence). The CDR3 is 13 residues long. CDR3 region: CASSHTDRSEQYF. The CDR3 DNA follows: TGTGCCAGCAGCCATACGGACAGGTCAGAGCAGTACTTC.

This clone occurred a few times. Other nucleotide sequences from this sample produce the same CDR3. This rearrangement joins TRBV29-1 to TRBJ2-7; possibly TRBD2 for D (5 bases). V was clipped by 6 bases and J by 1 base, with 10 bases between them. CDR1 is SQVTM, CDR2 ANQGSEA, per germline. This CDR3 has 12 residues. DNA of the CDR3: TGCAGCGTGGAGGACGGTTCCTACGAGCAGTACTTC. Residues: CSVEDGSYEQYF.

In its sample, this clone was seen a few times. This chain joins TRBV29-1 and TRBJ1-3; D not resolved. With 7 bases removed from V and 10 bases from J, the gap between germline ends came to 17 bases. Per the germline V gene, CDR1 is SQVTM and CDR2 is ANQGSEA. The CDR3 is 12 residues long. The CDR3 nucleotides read TGCAGCGGCGCGGGGTCGATGGGGACCATATATTTT. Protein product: CSGAGSMGTIYF.

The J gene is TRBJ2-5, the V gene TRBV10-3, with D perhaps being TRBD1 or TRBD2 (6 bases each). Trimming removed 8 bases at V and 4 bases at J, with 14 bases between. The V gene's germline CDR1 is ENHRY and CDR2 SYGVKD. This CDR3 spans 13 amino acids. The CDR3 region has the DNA TGTGCCATCCATGGGGGGCTGGGAGAGACCCAGTACTTC. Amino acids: CAIHGGLGETQYF.

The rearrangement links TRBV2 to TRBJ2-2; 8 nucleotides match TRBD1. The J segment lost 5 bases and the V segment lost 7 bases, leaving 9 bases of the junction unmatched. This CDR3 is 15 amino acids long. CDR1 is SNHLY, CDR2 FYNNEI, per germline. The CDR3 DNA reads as TGTGCCAGCACTGGGGCAGGGGGCGGAACCGGGGAGCTGTTTTTT. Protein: CASTGAGGGTGELFF.

The CDR3: CASSARQGFHEQYF. CDR3 in DNA: TGCGCCAGCAGCGCAAGACAGGGTTTCCACGAGCAGTACTTC. The chain joins TRBV5-1 to TRBJ2-7, with TRBD1 matching over 7 bases. The CDR3 loop spans 14 amino acids. V lost 4 bases and J lost 5; bases outside the gene matches: 9. CDR1 and CDR2 (germline): SGHRS, YFSETQ.

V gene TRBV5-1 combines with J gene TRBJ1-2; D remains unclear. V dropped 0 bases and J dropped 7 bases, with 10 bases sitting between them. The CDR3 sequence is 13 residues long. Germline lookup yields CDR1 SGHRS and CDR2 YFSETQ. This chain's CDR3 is CASSLAGSSGYTF. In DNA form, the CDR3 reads TGCGCCAGCAGCTTGGCCGGTTCTAGTGGCTACACCTTC.

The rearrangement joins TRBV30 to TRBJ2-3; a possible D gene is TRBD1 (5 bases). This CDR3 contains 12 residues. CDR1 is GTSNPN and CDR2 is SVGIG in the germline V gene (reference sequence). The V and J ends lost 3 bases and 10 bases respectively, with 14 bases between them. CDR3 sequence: CAWRKPGIAQYF. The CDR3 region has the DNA TGTGCCTGGAGGAAACCAGGGATCGCGCAGTATTTT.

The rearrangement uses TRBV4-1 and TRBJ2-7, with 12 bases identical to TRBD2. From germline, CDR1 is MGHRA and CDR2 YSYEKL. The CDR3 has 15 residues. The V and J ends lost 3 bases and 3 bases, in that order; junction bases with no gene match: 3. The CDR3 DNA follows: TGCGCCAGCAGCCACCTACTAGCGGGGGGCTACGAGCAGTACTTC. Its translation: CASSHLLAGGYEQYF.

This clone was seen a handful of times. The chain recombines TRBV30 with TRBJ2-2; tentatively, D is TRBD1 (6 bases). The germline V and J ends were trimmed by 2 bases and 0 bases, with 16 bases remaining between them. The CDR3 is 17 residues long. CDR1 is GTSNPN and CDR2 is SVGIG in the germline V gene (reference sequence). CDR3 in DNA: TGTGCCTGGAGTAACCTTGGGGGCCCCGCGAACACCGGGGAGCTGTTTTTT. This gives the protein CAWSNLGGPANTGELFF.

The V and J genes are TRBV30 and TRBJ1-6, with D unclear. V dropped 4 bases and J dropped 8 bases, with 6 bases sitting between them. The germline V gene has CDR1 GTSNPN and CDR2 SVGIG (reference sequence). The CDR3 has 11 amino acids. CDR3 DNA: TGTGCCTGGAATCGTGATTCACCCCTCCACTTT. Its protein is CAWNRDSPLHF. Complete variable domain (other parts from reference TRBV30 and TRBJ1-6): SQTIHQWPATLVQPVGSPLSLECTVEGTSNPNLYWYRQAAGRGLQLLFYSVGIGQISSEVPQNLSASRPQDRQFILSSKKLLLSDSGFYLCAWNRDSPLHFGNGTRLTVT.